The clone carrying this TCR beta chain was counted a single time. The ends were cut back, 2 bases at V and 5 bases at J, with 9 bases in the middle. In germline, CDR1 is SQVTM, CDR2 ANQGSEA. This CDR3 is built from 12 residues. This sample was taken from a study of blood T cell repertoires in COVID-19. Across the study: Samples taken during acute and convalescent COVID-19 were collected in the United States, Italy and Spain.

The repertoire was sequenced with immunoSEQ multiplex PCR; TCRdb's copy has only in-frame clones and lacks some. The sample carries some 180,000 clones, about 89% recorded once. The V and J genes are TRBV29-1 and TRBJ1-1; maybe TRBD1 (6 bases). Material: peripheral blood. This sequence was found in a man aged 40-49 years with acute or convalescent COVID-19. CDR3 nucleotide sequence: TGCAGCGTTGAAACGAGGGGGACTGAAGCTTTCTTT. It specifies CSVETRGTEAFF. The variable domain in full, completed from reference TRBV29-1 and TRBJ1-1, reads SAVISQKPSRDICQRGTSLTIQCQVDSQVTMMFWYRQQPGQSLTLIATANQGSEATYESGFVIDKFPISRPNLTFSTLTVSNMSPEDSSIYLCSVETRGTEAFFGQGTRLTVV.